Following are 32 T cell receptor beta chains from one sample sequenced in a study of T-cell memory formation after mild COVID-19. MiXCR, run by TCRdb on the 5' RACE reads, gives a single entry per CDR3 protein. The table shows a few hundred thousand distinct CDR3 sequences, with around 17% occurring only once. The sample was PBMCs or a T cell subset sorted from them (not recorded which). The receptors were gathered from a man aged 18 to 30 who had mild COVID-19 (a few samples of this study predate the infection). Cell type and time point are not known.

This clonotype was found a few times. The genes are TRBV4-3 and TRBJ2-3; 10 bases fit TRBD1. The J segment lost 3 bases and the V segment lost 0 bases, leaving 6 bases of the junction unmatched. The germline CDR1 and CDR2 sequences are LGHNA and YSLEER. CDR3 length equals 17 residues. The chain's CDR3 is CASSQEFPGQGTDTQYF. The DNA of the CDR3 is TGCGCCAGCAGCCAAGAATTCCCGGGACAGGGGACAGATACGCAGTATTTT.

The genes are TRBV7-2 and TRBJ1-6; TRBD1 matches at 7 bases. This CDR3 is built from 13 residues. After removal of 5 bases from V and 14 bases from J, the junction contained 9 bases not matched to a gene. CDR1 is SGHTA and CDR2 is FQGNSA in the germline V gene. CDR3 region: CASSRDSGNSLHF. The DNA for the CDR3 is TGTGCCAGCAGCAGGGACAGTGGCAACTCCCTCCACTTT.

This clonotype was found a few times. V usage is TRBV4-3 and J usage is TRBJ1-1, with D uncertain. Per germline, CDR1 LGHNA and CDR2 YSLEER. Trimming cost V 0 bases and J 7 bases, with 9 bases left between them. This CDR3 comprises 13 residues. The CDR3 nucleotides are TGCGCCAGCAGCCAAGATAGCTGGGATGAAGCTTTCTTT. Translation: CASSQDSWDEAFF.

CDR3 DNA sequence: TGTGCCAGCAGGAACCTACGGGGGGCGGATGGTGGCTACACCTTC. Its translation is CASRNLRGADGGYTF. The chain carries TRBV7-8 and TRBJ1-2; TRBD1 is a possible D gene (6 bases). Germline CDR1 and CDR2: SGHVS and FQNEAQ. V lost 6 bases, J lost 7 bases, and 21 bases lay in between. This CDR3 comprises 15 residues. The whole variable domain, filled in from reference TRBV7-8 and TRBJ1-2, reads GAGVSQSPRYKVAKRGQDVALRCDPISGHVSLFWYQQALGQGPEFLTYFQNEAQLDKSGLPSDRFFAERPEGSVSTLKIQRTQQEDSAVYLCASRNLRGADGGYTFGSGTRLTVV.

There are a few counts of this clonotype. The chain links TRBV10-3 to TRBJ2-5; 7 nucleotides align to TRBD1. CDR1 is ENHRY and CDR2 is SYGVKD in the germline V gene. CDR3 length: 13 amino acids. Losses at the gene ends were 11 bases for V and 2 bases for J; bases not matched to a gene: 8. In DNA, the CDR3 is TGTGCCGTCGGGACAGCCACGCAAGAGACCCAGTACTTC. Protein sequence: CAVGTATQETQYF.

This clonotype occurred a few times. V is TRBV4-3 and J is TRBJ2-5, with D maybe TRBD1 (8 bases). V gave up 3 bases and J gave up 9 bases, with 20 bases separating them. The V gene's germline CDR1 is LGHNA and CDR2 YSLEER. The CDR3 contains 15 residues. CDR3 sequence: CASSQGTGVRGAQYF. The CDR3 DNA follows: TGCGCCAGCAGCCAGGGGACAGGCGTCCGGGGGGCCCAGTACTTC.

This clonotype was seen many times. V and J are TRBV4-2 and TRBJ2-3, with D possibly being TRBD2 (5 bases). CDR3 length equals 15 residues. Looked up from germline, CDR1 is LGHNA and CDR2 is YNFKEQ. V was cut by 0 bases and J by 6 bases, with 13 bases left in between. As DNA, the CDR3 is TGTGCCAGCAGCCAAGAGGAGGCCCGAGGGGATACGCAGTATTTT. Translated: CASSQEEARGDTQYF.

This clonotype showed up just a few times. This chain connects TRBV7-9 to TRBJ1-1, with D tentatively TRBD1 (6 bases). CDR1 is SEHNR, CDR2 FQNEAQ, per germline (reference sequence). The V end was cut by 4 bases, the J end by 0 bases, with 12 bases between. The CDR3 has 15 residues. In DNA, the CDR3 is TGTGCCAGCAGCTCTCGAGGGGACATGAACACTGAAGCTTTCTTT. Its protein product is CASSSRGDMNTEAFF.

The chain is built from TRBV7-3 and TRBJ2-3; D perhaps matches TRBD1 (6 bases). From germline, CDR1 is SGHTA and CDR2 FQGTGA. The length of the CDR3 is 14 residues. Trimming took off 5 bases at V and 8 bases at J, with 17 bases between the two ends. In DNA form, the CDR3 reads TGTGCCAGCAGCCCCAGGTGGGGGCCTGGTACGCAGTATTTT. Its translation: CASSPRWGPGTQYF.

The gene calls are TRBV12-3 or TRBV12-4 and TRBJ1-6; D is possibly TRBD1 (5 bases). The CDR3 length is 15 residues. Trimming pared 6 bases from V and 10 bases from J, leaving 19 bases between. The CDR3: CASSWGRVNGSPLHF. CDR3 nucleotides: TGTGCCAGCAGCTGGGGACGGGTCAACGGGTCACCCCTCCACTTT.

This clonotype has just a few counts. J is TRBJ2-5 and V is TRBV5-1; the match to TRBD1 covers 7 bases. V gave up 6 bases and J gave up 5 bases; unmatched junction bases: 7. Germline V gene sequence: CDR1 SGHRS, CDR2 YFSETQ. The CDR3 is made up of 13 amino acids. The CDR3 is CASNEGAEETQYF. The CDR3 nucleotides are TGCGCCAGCAATGAGGGGGCCGAGGAGACCCAGTACTTC.

This clonotype occurred many times. The DNA of the CDR3 is TGTGCCATCAGTGAGGGACAGAACACCGGGGAGCTGTTTTTT. This gives the protein CAISEGQNTGELFF. V usage is TRBV10-3 and J usage is TRBJ2-2; D is perhaps TRBD1 (5 bases). This CDR3 contains 14 residues. Germline V gene data show CDR1 as ENHRY and CDR2 as SYGVKD. The V end was cut by 2 bases, the J end by 1 base, with 5 bases between.

This clonotype came up a few times. V gene TRBV29-1 combines with J gene TRBJ2-3, with D possibly being TRBD1 or TRBD2 (5 bases each). CDR1 is SQVTM and CDR2 is ANQGSEA in the germline V gene. V was shortened by 4 bases and J by 0 bases, with 14 bases between the two germline ends. The CDR3 runs 15 residues. CDR3: CSVAYRDRSTDTQYF. The CDR3 DNA is TGCAGCGTTGCTTACCGGGACCGAAGCACAGATACGCAGTATTTT.

The CDR3 loop is CASSWETGVHDNSPLHF. The CDR3 DNA reads as TGCGCCAGCAGCTGGGAGACAGGGGTACATGATAATTCACCCCTCCACTTT. The gene calls are TRBV5-1 and TRBJ1-6, with 8 positions matching TRBD1. This CDR3 comprises 17 residues. Germline CDR1 reads SGHRS; CDR2 reads YFSETQ. V shed 3 bases, J shed 5 bases, and the junction held 10 bases outside the gene matches. Drawing the rest from reference TRBV5-1 and TRBJ1-6, the complete variable domain is KAGVTQTPRYLIKTRGQQVTLSCSPISGHRSVSWYQQTPGQGLQFLFEYFSETQRNKGNFPGRFSGRQFSNSRSEMNVSTLELGDSALYLCASSWETGVHDNSPLHFGNGTRLTVT.

The rearrangement joins TRBV20-1 to TRBJ1-1; D is perhaps TRBD1 (6 bases). Germline assignment: CDR1 DFQATT and CDR2 SNEGSKA (reference sequence). The V end was cut by 5 bases, the J end by 7 bases, with 14 bases between. The CDR3 sequence is 12 residues long. CDR3 sequence (DNA): TGCAGTGCTCCAAAACAGGGAGATGAAGCTTTCTTT. Translation gives CSAPKQGDEAFF.

This clonotype was found a few times. The V and J genes are TRBV5-6 and TRBJ2-1; tentatively, D is TRBD2 (6 bases). The V end lost 4 bases, the J end lost 0 bases, and 11 bases lay between the germline ends. Germline loops: CDR1 SGHDT, CDR2 YYEEEE. The CDR3 sequence is 15 residues long. Written as DNA, the CDR3 is TGTGCCAGCAGCGGCGGGACTCTCTCCTACAATGAGCAGTTCTTC. Its translation is CASSGGTLSYNEQFF.

This clonotype was seen at least ten times. This sequence joins TRBV12-3 or TRBV12-4 and TRBJ2-1; 10 bases fit TRBD1. The CDR3 is 14 amino acids. The V segment lost 6 bases and the J segment 5 bases; nucleotides outside the gene matches: 4. The chain's CDR3 is CASSLGQGDNEQFF. CDR3 DNA sequence: TGTGCCAGCAGCCTAGGACAGGGGGACAATGAGCAGTTCTTC.

This clonotype was seen only a few times. The chain combines TRBV30 with TRBJ2-3; TRBD2 aligns across 8 bases. The germline V gene encodes CDR1 GTSNPN and CDR2 SVGIG (reference sequence). Germline trimming cut 0 bases from V and 7 bases from J; bases unmatched to any gene: 3. The CDR3 has 13 amino acids. The CDR3 coding sequence is TGTGCCTGGAGTGTCGGGGGGGCGTATACGCAGTATTTT. Translating gives CAWSVGGAYTQYF.

This chain uses TRBV7-9 with TRBJ1-1; possible D gene TRBD1, 5 bases. The CDR3 spans 13 residues. Germline CDR1 SEHNR, CDR2 FQNEAQ (reference sequence). V lost 5 bases, J lost 10 bases, and 17 bases lay in between. CDR3 sequence reads: CASSPEETARAFF. Written as DNA, the CDR3 is TGTGCCAGCAGCCCCGAGGAGACAGCCCGAGCTTTCTTT. The entire variable domain, with the rest obtained from reference TRBV7-9 and TRBJ1-1, is as follows: DTGVSQNPRHKITKRGQNVTFRCDPISEHNRLYWYRQTLGQGPEFLTYFQNEAQLEKSRLLSDRFSAERPKGSFSTLEIQRTEQGDSAMYLCASSPEETARAFFGQGTRLTVV.

V and J are TRBV7-2 and TRBJ2-3; D remains ambiguous. The CDR3 consists of 14 residues. Germline V gene sequence: CDR1 SGHTA, CDR2 FQGNSA. The germline V and J ends were trimmed by 2 bases and 5 bases, with 11 bases remaining between them. The CDR3 loop reads CASSLMSWRDTQYF. DNA for the CDR3: TGTGCCAGCAGCTTAATGTCTTGGAGAGATACGCAGTATTTT. The full variable domain, in which reference TRBV7-2 and TRBJ2-3 provide the parts outside the CDR3, is GAGVSQSPSNKVTEKGKDVELRCDPISGHTALYWYRQSLGQGLEFLIYFQGNSAPDKSGLPSDRFSAERTGGSVSTLTIQRTQQEDSAVYLCASSLMSWRDTQYFGPGTRLTVL.

The V and J genes are TRBV18 and TRBJ2-1, with D tentatively TRBD1 (6 bases). The germline gives CDR1 KGHSH, CDR2 LQKENI. The CDR3 loop spans 14 amino acids. V lost 3 bases to trimming and J lost 6 bases, with 12 bases between them. This chain's CDR3 is CASSPPRQANEQFF. For the CDR3, the DNA is TGTGCCAGCTCACCGCCAAGACAGGCCAATGAGCAGTTCTTC.

This chain links TRBV11-2 with TRBJ2-3, with 7 bases identical to TRBD1. The CDR3 runs 16 residues. Germline assignment: CDR1 SGHAT and CDR2 FQNNGV. Trimming at V came to 5 bases and at J to 1 base, leaving 9 bases not matched to a gene. This chain's CDR3 is CASSALQGPRTDTQYF. In DNA, the CDR3 is TGTGCCAGCAGCGCCCTACAGGGGCCCCGCACAGATACGCAGTATTTT.

The chain couples TRBV3-1 to TRBJ1-2; 8 bases agree with TRBD1. CDR1 and CDR2 (germline): LGHDT, YNNKEL (reference sequence). V was pared by 1 base and J by 4 bases, with 5 bases of the junction left unmatched. This CDR3 contains 15 residues. CDR3 protein: CASSQGTGSSYGYTF. The CDR3 DNA reads as TGTGCCAGCAGCCAAGGGACAGGGTCCTCCTATGGCTACACCTTC.

Only a few counts were recorded for this clonotype. The J gene is TRBJ2-7, the V gene TRBV4-2; D is perhaps TRBD1 (6 bases). V shed 5 bases and J shed 2 bases, with 13 bases lying between them. This CDR3 comprises 14 residues. Looked up from germline, CDR1 is LGHNA and CDR2 is YNFKEQ. The CDR3 protein is CASSSEDSTYEQYV. The CDR3 DNA sequence: TGTGCCAGCAGCTCAGAGGACAGTACCTACGAGCAGTACGTC.

This clonotype was picked up a small number of times. This sequence joins TRBV12-3 or TRBV12-4 and TRBJ2-7, with D perhaps assigned TRBD1 or TRBD2 (5 bases each). This CDR3 is 15 amino acids long. V lost 3 bases and J lost 3, with 15 bases in between. The CDR3 DNA sequence: TGTGCCAGCAGTTTGGGGACCCCCCTCTACTACGAGCAGTACTTC. It is translated as CASSLGTPLYYEQYF.

There are many counts of this clonotype. The V and J genes are TRBV5-1 and TRBJ2-3, with 10 bases matching TRBD2. The junction had 5 bases not matched to a gene; V was cut back by 4 bases and J by 3 bases. From germline, CDR1 is SGHRS and CDR2 YFSETQ. The CDR3 is 15 amino acids. The CDR3 sequence: CASSRTSGVTDTQYF. In nucleotides, the CDR3 is TGCGCCAGCAGCCGTACTAGCGGGGTTACAGATACGCAGTATTTT.

The rearrangement uses TRBV14 and TRBJ2-1, with a weak D call TRBD2 (5 bases). Germline lookup yields CDR1 SGHDN and CDR2 FVKESK. The CDR3 extends over 13 amino acids. The V end was cut by 4 bases, the J end by 7 bases, with 11 bases between. CDR3 amino acids: CASSPDRGNEQFF. The CDR3 DNA sequence: TGTGCCAGCAGCCCAGACCGGGGAAATGAGCAGTTCTTC.

The chain links TRBV5-1 to TRBJ1-2, with a possible D match to TRBD1 (6 bases). Germline V gene data show CDR1 as SGHRS and CDR2 as YFSETQ. V lost 2 bases, J lost 6 bases, and 11 bases lay in between. CDR3 size: 13 residues. For the CDR3, the DNA is TGCGCCAGCAGCTTAACAGGGCCGGATGGCTACACCTTC. This codes for CASSLTGPDGYTF.

There are many counts of this clonotype. V usage is TRBV5-1 and J usage is TRBJ2-3; D perhaps matches TRBD2 (6 bases). CDR3 length equals 16 residues. V lost 4 bases, J lost 1 base, and 16 bases lay in between. CDR1 SGHRS and CDR2 YFSETQ come from the germline V gene. The CDR3 region has the DNA TGCGCCAGCAGCCAGCTACGGGGCGGGGGCACAGATACGCAGTATTTT. This gives the protein CASSQLRGGGTDTQYF.

This clonotype was counted between two and nine times. The V and J genes are TRBV11-3 and TRBJ2-4; no reliable D call. This CDR3 has 17 residues. Germline V lookup: CDR1 SGHNT, CDR2 YENEEA. The V end lost 1 base, the J end lost 5 bases, and 18 bases lay between the germline ends. The CDR3 DNA reads TGTGCCAGCAGCTTAGGAGAGACGCTCAAAAACCAAAACATTCAGTACTTC. It yields the protein CASSLGETLKNQNIQYF.

This sequence joins TRBV5-1 and TRBJ2-3, with 10 bases fitting TRBD2. The CDR3 runs 14 residues. V dropped 4 bases and J dropped 4; count of bases not matched to a gene: 3. The germline V gene has CDR1 SGHRS and CDR2 YFSETQ. The CDR3 coding sequence is TGCGCCAGCAGCGGCCTAGCGGGGGCAGATACGCAGTATTTT. Translating gives CASSGLAGADTQYF.

This clonotype was observed a few times. The chain couples TRBV11-2 to TRBJ2-3; D gene uncertain. V was clipped by 5 bases and J by 3 bases, with 6 bases between them. This CDR3 comprises 12 residues. CDR1 is SGHAT, CDR2 FQNNGV, per germline. CDR3 region: CASSQQTDTQYF. The CDR3 DNA is TGTGCCAGCAGCCAACAAACAGATACGCAGTATTTT.